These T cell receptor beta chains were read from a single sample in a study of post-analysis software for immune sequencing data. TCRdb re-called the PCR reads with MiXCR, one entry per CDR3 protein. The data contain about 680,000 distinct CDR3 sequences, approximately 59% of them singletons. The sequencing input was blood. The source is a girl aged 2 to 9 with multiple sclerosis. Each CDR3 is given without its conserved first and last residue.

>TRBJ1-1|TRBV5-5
ASSLGTGGMNTEAF
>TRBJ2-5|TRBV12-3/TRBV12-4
ASSFWGRTQETQY
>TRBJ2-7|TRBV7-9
ASSLSLSLRTGENYEQY
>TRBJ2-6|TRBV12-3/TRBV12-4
ASRGSSGANVLT
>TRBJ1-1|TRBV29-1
SVGAGVTEAF
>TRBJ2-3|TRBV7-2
ASSLVGSVDPTGTQY
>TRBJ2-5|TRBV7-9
ASSFGTVTQETQY
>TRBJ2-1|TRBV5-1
ASSSPGLAGGIEAYNEQF
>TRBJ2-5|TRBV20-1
SARDVAGGRETQY
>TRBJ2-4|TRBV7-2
ASSPRPSLTIGNIQY
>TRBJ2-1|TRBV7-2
ASSPRRTSGGVNEQF
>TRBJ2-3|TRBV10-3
AISDLTGTSSADTQY
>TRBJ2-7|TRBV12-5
ASGLFFGLTPVEQY
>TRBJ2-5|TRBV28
AIGVVTQY
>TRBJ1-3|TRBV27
ASSIRQPSGNTIY
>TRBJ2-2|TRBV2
ASSYGDRYTGELF
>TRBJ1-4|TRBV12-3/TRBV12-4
ASRFGPADEKLF
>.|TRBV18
ASSPRTASTDEQY
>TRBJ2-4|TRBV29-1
SVGGNYGTKNIQY
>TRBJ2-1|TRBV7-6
ASIALAGGLSSYNEQF
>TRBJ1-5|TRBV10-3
AVQEWGQPQH
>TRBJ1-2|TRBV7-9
ASSLDAGYGYT
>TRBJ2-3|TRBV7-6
ASSLARGLGNTQY
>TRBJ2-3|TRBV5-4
ASSFLPDTQY
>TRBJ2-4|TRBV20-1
SARGRQRKNIQY
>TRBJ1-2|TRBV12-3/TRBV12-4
ASSLEESGSYGYT
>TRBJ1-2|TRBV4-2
ASSQDKYGYT
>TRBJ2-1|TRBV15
ATSRDYHEQF
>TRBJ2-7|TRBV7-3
ASSLAGGLLYEQY
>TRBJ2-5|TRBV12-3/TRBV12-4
ASSQTSGALQETQY
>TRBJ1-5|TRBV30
AWSGRRGHGNQPQH
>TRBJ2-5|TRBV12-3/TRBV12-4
ASSTPDRGFHQY
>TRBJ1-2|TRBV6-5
ASSRQGLPSNYGYT
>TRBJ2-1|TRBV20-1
SAPGGGGAKIVNEQF
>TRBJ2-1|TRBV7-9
ASSLGSFPFGNEQF
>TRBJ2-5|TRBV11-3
ASSPRRGERETQY
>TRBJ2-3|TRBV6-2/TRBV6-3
ASSFGLDTQY
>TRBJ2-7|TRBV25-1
ASRSPGVSEQY
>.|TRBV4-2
ASSQATSREVHEQY
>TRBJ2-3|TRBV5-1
ASSWGTSGDTQY
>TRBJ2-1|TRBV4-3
ASSQDRQGVNEQF
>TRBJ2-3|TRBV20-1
SARGGDGTDTQY
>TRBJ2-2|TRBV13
ASSLVSSSGELF
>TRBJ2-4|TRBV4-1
ASSPSYGENIQY
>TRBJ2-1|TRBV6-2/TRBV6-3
ASRPIGFEQF
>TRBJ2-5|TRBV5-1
ASSLVAEGQETQY
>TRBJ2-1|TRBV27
ASRRYRGGYNEQF
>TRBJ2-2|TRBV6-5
ASSYSGNTGELF
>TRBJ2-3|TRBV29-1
SVGTLAGDTQY
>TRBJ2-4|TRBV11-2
ASSFPGRVAKNIQY